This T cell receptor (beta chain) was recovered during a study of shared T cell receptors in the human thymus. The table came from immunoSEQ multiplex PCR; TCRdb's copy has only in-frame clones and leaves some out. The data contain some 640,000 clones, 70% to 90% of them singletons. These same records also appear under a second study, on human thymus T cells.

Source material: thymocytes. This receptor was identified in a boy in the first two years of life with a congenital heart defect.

The CDR3 coding sequence is TGTGCCAGCAGTTTTAAGACTAGCGGGCCCTACAATGAGCAGTTCTTC. It translates to CASSFKTSGPYNEQFF. The gene calls are TRBV28 and TRBJ2-1; the match to TRBD2 covers 10 bases. CDR3 size: 16 residues. CDR1 and CDR2 from the germline V gene are MDHEN and SYDVKM. Unmatched junction bases numbered 4, after V lost 3 bases and J lost 2 bases.